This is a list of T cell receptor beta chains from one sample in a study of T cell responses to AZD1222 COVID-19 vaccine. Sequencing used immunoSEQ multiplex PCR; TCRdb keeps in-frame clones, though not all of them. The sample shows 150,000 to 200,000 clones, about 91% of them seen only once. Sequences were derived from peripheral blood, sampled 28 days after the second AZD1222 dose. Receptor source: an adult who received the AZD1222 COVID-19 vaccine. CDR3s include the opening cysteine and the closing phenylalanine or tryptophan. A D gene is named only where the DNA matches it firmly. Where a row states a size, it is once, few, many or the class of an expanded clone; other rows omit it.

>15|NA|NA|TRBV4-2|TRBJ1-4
TGTGCCAGCAGCCAAGAGCCCAGAGGAAATGAAAAACTGTTTTTT
CASSQEPRGNEKLFF
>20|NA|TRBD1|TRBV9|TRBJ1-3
TGTGCCAGCAGCCCCATCGGGGCGAACAGACAGGGGTTATCTGGAAACACCATATATTTT
CASSPIGANRQGLSGNTIYF
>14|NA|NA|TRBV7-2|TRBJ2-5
TGTGCCAGCAGCTTAGCAGGAGGGTCGGAGACCCAGTACTTC
CASSLAGGSETQYF
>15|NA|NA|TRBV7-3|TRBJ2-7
TGTGCCAGCAGCCAAGAACGCAAGGGGGGGTACGAGCAGTACTTC
CASSQERKGGYEQYF
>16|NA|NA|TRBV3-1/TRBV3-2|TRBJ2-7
TGTGCCAGCAGCCGGGGGGCCCACAGCGGGGCTCGGGAGCAGTACTTC
CASSRGAHSGAREQYF
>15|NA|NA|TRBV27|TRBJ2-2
TGTGCCAGCAGTCGCCGGGGGCCCAACACCGGGGAGCTGTTTTTT
CASSRRGPNTGELFF
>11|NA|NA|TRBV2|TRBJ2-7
TGTGCCAGCAGTGAAATCCCGGGACTTAGCTTC
CASSEIPGLSF
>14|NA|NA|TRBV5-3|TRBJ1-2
TGTGCCAGAAGCTTGGTTTTGGATGAGAATGGCTACACCTTC
CARSLVLDENGYTF
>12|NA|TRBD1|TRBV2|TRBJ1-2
TGTGCCACGGAGGGACAGAACTATGGCTACACCTTC
CATEGQNYGYTF
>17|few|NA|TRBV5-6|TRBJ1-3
TGTGCCAGCAGCTTGGGCGCATCGAGGGGGTCTGGAAACACCATATATTTT
CASSLGASRGSGNTIYF
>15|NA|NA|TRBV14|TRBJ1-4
TGTGCCAGCAGCCAAGAGACAACAACTAATGAAAAACTGTTTTTT
CASSQETTTNEKLFF
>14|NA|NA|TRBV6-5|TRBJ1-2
TGTGCCAGCAGACCATCCCACCCCGGGGGTGGCTACACCTTC
CASRPSHPGGGYTF
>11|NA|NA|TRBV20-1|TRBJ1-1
TGCAGTGTTCGCCGGACCACTGAAGCTTTCTTT
CSVRRTTEAFF
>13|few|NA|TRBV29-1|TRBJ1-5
TGCAGCGTTGCGGGGTCCCCCAATCAGCCCCAGCATTTT
CSVAGSPNQPQHF
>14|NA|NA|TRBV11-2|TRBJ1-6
TGTGCCAGCACCCCTGGTGGATCTAATTCACCCCTCCACTTT
CASTPGGSNSPLHF
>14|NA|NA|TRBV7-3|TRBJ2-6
TGTGCCAGCAGCTCCGGGGACGGGGCCAACGTCCTGACTTTC
CASSSGDGANVLTF
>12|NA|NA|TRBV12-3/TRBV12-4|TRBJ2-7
TGTGCCAGCAGTTTAGCGCGATACGAGCAGTACTTC
CASSLARYEQYF
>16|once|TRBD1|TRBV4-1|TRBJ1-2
TGCGCCAGCAGCCAAGATCCCGGGACAGGGTACTATGGCTACACCTTC
CASSQDPGTGYYGYTF
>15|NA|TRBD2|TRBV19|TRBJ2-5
TGTGCCAGTAGTTGGAGCGGGGAGGGGTCAGAGACCCAGTACTTC
CASSWSGEGSETQYF
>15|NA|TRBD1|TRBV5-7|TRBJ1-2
TGTGCCAGCAGCTCCCCAACGGACAGGGGTTATGGCTACACCTTC
CASSSPTDRGYGYTF
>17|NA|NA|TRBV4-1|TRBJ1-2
TGCGCCAGCAGCCAAGATCCTTTCGCAGGCGGTGGCTATGGCTACACCTTC
CASSQDPFAGGGYGYTF
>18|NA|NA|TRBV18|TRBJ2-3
TGTGCCAGCTCACCACCGACAAGACAGCCCCCTCCCCCAGATACGCAGTATTTT
CASSPPTRQPPPPDTQYF
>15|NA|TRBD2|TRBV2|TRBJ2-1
TGTGCCAGCAGGGAGACTAGCGGGGTCTACAATGAGCAGTTCTTC
CASRETSGVYNEQFF
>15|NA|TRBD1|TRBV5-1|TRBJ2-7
TGCGCCAGCAGTGGAGCCGGGACAGGTTCCCACGAGCAGTACTTC
CASSGAGTGSHEQYF
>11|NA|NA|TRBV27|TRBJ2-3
TGTGCCAGCAGTTCAACAGATACGCAGTATTTT
CASSSTDTQYF
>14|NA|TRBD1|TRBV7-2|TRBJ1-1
TGTGCCAGCATCCGGACAGGGCTGGGCACTGAAGCTTTCTTT
CASIRTGLGTEAFF
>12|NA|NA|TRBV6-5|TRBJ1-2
TGTGCCAGCGGTCTTCAGGGATATGGCTACACCTTC
CASGLQGYGYTF
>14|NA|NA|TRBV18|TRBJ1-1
TGTGCCAGCTCCCCTCGAGGGGGGGGCGATGAAGCTTTCTTT
CASSPRGGGDEAFF
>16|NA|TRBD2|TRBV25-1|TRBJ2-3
TGTGCCAGCAGCGAGACGGGACTAGCGGGAACAGATACGCAGTATTTT
CASSETGLAGTDTQYF
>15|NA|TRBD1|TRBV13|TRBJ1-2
TGTGCCAGCAGCTCCGGACAGGGGCTCAGGTATGGCTACACCTTC
CASSSGQGLRYGYTF
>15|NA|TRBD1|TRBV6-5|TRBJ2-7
TGTGCCAGCAGTTCCCATACAGGGGATTCGTACGAGCAGTACTTC
CASSSHTGDSYEQYF
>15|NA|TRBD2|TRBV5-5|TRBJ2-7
TGTGCCAGCAGCTTGCAGGCGGGGGGCGGCTACGAGCAGTACTTC
CASSLQAGGGYEQYF
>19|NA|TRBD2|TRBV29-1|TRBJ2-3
TGCAGCGTTGAATGGACTAGCGGGAGGCCTACTTTTTCCACAGATACGCAGTATTTT
CSVEWTSGRPTFSTDTQYF
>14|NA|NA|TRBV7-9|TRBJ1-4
TGTGCCAGCAGCTTACAGGGTTTTAATGAAAAACTGTTTTTT
CASSLQGFNEKLFF
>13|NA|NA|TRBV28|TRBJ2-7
TGTGCCAGCAGTGGAGTGGCAGTATACGAGCAGTACTTC
CASSGVAVYEQYF
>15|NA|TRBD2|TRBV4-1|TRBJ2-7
TGCGCCAGCAGCCAAGGAGGACTAGCGGGAGACGAGCAGTACTTC
CASSQGGLAGDEQYF
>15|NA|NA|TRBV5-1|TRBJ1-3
TGCGCCAGCAGCGTTTCGCAGGCAACTGGAAACACCATATATTTT
CASSVSQATGNTIYF
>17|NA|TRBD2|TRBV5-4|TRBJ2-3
TGTGCCAGCAGCTGGCGGACTAGCAGATTTACCACAGATACGCAGTATTTT
CASSWRTSRFTTDTQYF
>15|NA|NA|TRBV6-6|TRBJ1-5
TGTGCCAGCAGACGGGACGGAAATAGCAATCAGCCCCAGCATTTT
CASRRDGNSNQPQHF
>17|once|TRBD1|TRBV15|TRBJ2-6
TGTGCCACCAGCAGTGGGACAGGGGGCTCTGGGGCCAACGTCCTGACTTTC
CATSSGTGGSGANVLTF
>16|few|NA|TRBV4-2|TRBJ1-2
TGTGCCAGCAGCCAAGATCTGCGGCAGGCGGGGATTGGCTACACCTTC
CASSQDLRQAGIGYTF
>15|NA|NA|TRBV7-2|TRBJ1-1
TGTGCCAGCAGCCTAGCCGGGACGGGGAACACTGAAGCTTTCTTT
CASSLAGTGNTEAFF
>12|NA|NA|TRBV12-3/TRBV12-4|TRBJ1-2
TGTGCCAGCAGTGCAGGGGCGGTCGGCTACACCTTC
CASSAGAVGYTF